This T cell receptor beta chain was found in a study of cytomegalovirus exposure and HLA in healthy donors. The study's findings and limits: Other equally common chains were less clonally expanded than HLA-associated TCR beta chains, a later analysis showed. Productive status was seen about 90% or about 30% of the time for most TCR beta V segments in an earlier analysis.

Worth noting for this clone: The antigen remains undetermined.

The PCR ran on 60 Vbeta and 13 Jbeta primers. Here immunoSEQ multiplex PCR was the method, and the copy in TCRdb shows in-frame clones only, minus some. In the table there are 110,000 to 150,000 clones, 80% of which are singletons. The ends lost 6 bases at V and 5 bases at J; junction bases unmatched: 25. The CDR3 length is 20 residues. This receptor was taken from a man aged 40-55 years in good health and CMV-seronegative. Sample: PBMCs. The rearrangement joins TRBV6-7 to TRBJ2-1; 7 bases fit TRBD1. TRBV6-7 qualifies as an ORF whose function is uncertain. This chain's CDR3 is CASRKHRDRATGIVDNEQFF. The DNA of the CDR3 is TGTGCCAGCAGAAAACATCGAGACAGGGCAACGGGAATAGTCGACAATGAGCAGTTCTTC.